A single sample is the source of the 11 T cell receptor beta chains below, sequenced in a study of human T cells and chemical hapten exposure. TCRdb used MiXCR to reprocess the RACE reads, holding one entry per CDR3 protein. Here the sample spans roughly 97,000 distinct CDR3 sequences, around 25% being singletons. The time point denotes: patch test 3, about 24 weeks after DPC sensitization. Regarding treatment: therapeutic diphenylcyclopropenone sensitization with weekly scalp DPC. The material sequenced was whole blood, taken in connection with sensitization to the hapten diphenylcyclopropenone (DPC). The receptors shown here come from a man between 35 and 55 years old with alopecia areata. Some clones in this sample may be carry-over from other donors' samples.

This clonotype came up a few times. The chain combines TRBV5-4 with TRBJ2-3; D call uncertain. Germline assignment: CDR1 SGHNT and CDR2 YYREEE (reference sequence). V was cut by 6 bases and J by 0 bases, with 11 bases left in between. The CDR3 length is 14 residues. DNA for the CDR3: TGTGCCAGCACCAAACTGGGCAGCACAGATACGCAGTATTTT. Translating gives CASTKLGSTDTQYF.

For the CDR3, the DNA is TGCAGTGCTCCCCTCGGGGGAGGATGGGATACGCAGTATTTT. Its protein is CSAPLGGGWDTQYF. This chain joins TRBV20-1 and TRBJ2-3; D is possibly TRBD2 (6 bases). Germline CDR1 DFQATT, CDR2 SNEGSKA (reference sequence). Trimming took 5 bases from V and 6 from J, leaving 18 bases between them. The CDR3 runs to 14 residues.

This clonotype was seen just once. With a much larger clone just one base away, this may be a read error. No conserved phenylalanine or tryptophan ends this CDR3, so it is likely a read error. The chain carries TRBV3-1 and TRBJ2-3; D assignment may be TRBD1 or TRBD2 (5 bases each). Germline CDR1 and CDR2: LGHDT and YNNKEL (reference sequence). CDR3 length: 14 amino acids. V lost 5 bases and J 0 bases, leaving 9 bases between the germline ends. CDR3 sequence reads: CASSFWGSTDTQYS. The CDR3 DNA reads as TGTGCCAGCAGCTTCTGGGGGAGCACAGATACGCAGTATTCT.

This clonotype showed up many times. This chain connects TRBV3-1 to TRBJ2-3; D may match TRBD1 or TRBD2 (5 bases each). This CDR3 is 14 amino acids long. Germline-derived CDR1 and CDR2 are LGHDT and YNNKEL (reference sequence). The ends were cut back, 5 bases at V and 0 bases at J, with 9 bases in the middle. Here the CDR3 DNA reads TGTGCCAGCAGCTTCTGGGGGAGCACAGATACGCAGTATTTT. This gives the protein CASSFWGSTDTQYF.

This rearrangement joins TRBV10-3 to TRBJ2-1; 8 bases fit TRBD1. This CDR3 is built from 13 residues. After removal of 5 bases from V and 13 bases from J, the junction contained 10 bases not matched to a gene. Germline V lookup: CDR1 ENHRY, CDR2 SYGVKD. This CDR3 is CAISPGQGDFQFF. The DNA for the CDR3 is TGTGCCATCAGTCCCGGACAGGGTGATTTCCAGTTCTTC.

This chain joins TRBV6-6 and TRBJ2-7, with D possibly matching TRBD1 (5 bases). CDR3 length: 14 residues. The germline V gene encodes CDR1 MNHNY and CDR2 SVGAGI (reference sequence). Trimming took 2 bases from V and 0 from J, leaving 8 bases between them. CDR3 amino acids: CASSYRDSSYEQYF. CDR3 coding DNA: TGTGCCAGCAGTTACCGTGACAGCTCCTACGAGCAGTACTTC.

In the case of this clonotype: In this CDR3 the conserved last residue, phenylalanine or tryptophan, is missing, so a read error is likely. The rearrangement uses TRBV29-1 and TRBJ1-1; the match to TRBD1 covers 9 bases. V shed 6 bases, J shed 1 base, and the junction held 0 bases outside the gene matches. The germline gives CDR1 SQVTM, CDR2 ANQGSEA. The length of the CDR3 is 12 residues. The CDR3, as DNA: TGCAGCGTGGGACAGGGGAACACTGAAGCTTTCTCT. This codes for CSVGQGNTEAFS.

The chain carries TRBV20-1 and TRBJ2-2; D remains unclear. V gave up 3 bases and J gave up 3 bases, with 8 bases separating them. The CDR3 spans 13 residues. The V gene's germline CDR1 is DFQATT and CDR2 SNEGSKA (reference sequence). CDR3 sequence (DNA): TGCAGTGCTAGGGACGGAGACACCGGGGAGCTGTTTTTT. Protein: CSARDGDTGELFF.

This rearrangement joins TRBV20-1 to TRBJ2-5; D uncertain. V shed 1 base and J shed 2 bases, with 8 bases lying between them. The CDR3 has 13 residues. Germline CDR1 DFQATT, CDR2 SNEGSKA (reference sequence). In DNA form, the CDR3 reads TGCAGTGCTAGAGGACAACGGCAAGAGACCCAGTACTTC. Residues: CSARGQRQETQYF.

The rearrangement joins TRBV29-1 to TRBJ2-1; 9 bases align to TRBD1. CDR3 length: 14 amino acids. Germline-derived CDR1 and CDR2 are SQVTM and ANQGSEA. V lost 5 bases and J lost 2; bases outside the gene matches: 4. This CDR3 is CSVFRDRAYNEQFF. The CDR3 nucleotides are TGCAGCGTTTTCCGGGACAGGGCCTACAATGAGCAGTTCTTC.

The rearrangement joins TRBV2 to TRBJ2-2; D remains ambiguous. CDR1 is SNHLY and CDR2 is FYNNEI in the germline V gene. V was shortened by 3 bases and J by 7 bases, with 9 bases between the two germline ends. The CDR3 sequence is 13 residues long. The CDR3: CASSDGLDGELFF. The CDR3 DNA reads TGTGCCAGCAGTGATGGATTGGACGGGGAGCTGTTTTTT.